This entry lists 30 T cell receptor beta chains sequenced from one sample in a study of T cell clusters in autoimmune cytopenias. Roughly 40,000 genome equivalents of blood DNA were amplified for TRB. Multiplex touch-down PCR amplified TRB using TRB-A and TRB-B pools in one tube. One entry per CDR3 protein, without DNA, is what TCRdb gives after re-calling the multiplex PCR reads. This table holds about 4,100 distinct CDR3 sequences. The same sample was also used in a study of T cell repertoires in aging, cancer and after chemotherapy.

The source material was peripheral blood. The receptors here all came from a human donor in good health.

Frequency places this clonotype as medium-sized. The chain couples TRBV5-6 to TRBJ1-3; TCRdb outputs TRBD1, but without DNA this stays unchecked. The germline V gene has CDR1 SGHDT and CDR2 YYEEEE. This CDR3 is 16 amino acids long. Here the CDR3 reads CASSRGREYSGNTIYF.

The rearrangement uses TRBV5-1 and TRBJ1-4; without DNA, the TCRdb call of TRBD1 cannot be checked. This CDR3 has 14 amino acids. CDR1 SGHRS and CDR2 YFSETQ come from the germline V gene. CDR3 residues: CASSLGDSREKLFF.

This clonotype is medium-sized by frequency. CDR3: CASTLGLAGVTDTQYF. This chain links TRBV6-1 with TRBJ2-3; the D call of TRBD2 rests on TCRdb alone, since no DNA is present to check it. Germline CDR1 and CDR2: MNHNS and SASEGT. This CDR3 contains 16 residues.

This clonotype is identified as medium-sized from frequency. J is TRBJ2-3 and V is TRBV20-1. The CDR3 loop spans 12 amino acids. Germline-derived CDR1 and CDR2 are DFQATT and SNEGSKA (reference sequence). CDR3 residues: CSAREVVDTQYF.

According to its frequency, this clonotype is medium-sized (0.01 to 0.1%). The chain uses TRBV29-1 and TRBJ2-7; as DNA is missing, the TRBD2 call by TCRdb cannot be tested. The CDR3 has 14 residues. Germline V gives CDR1 SQVTM, CDR2 ANQGSEA. CDR3 in amino acids: CSVQRDSQLSEQYF.

This chain connects TRBV20-1 to TRBJ1-5; TCRdb outputs TRBD1, but without DNA this stays unchecked. The CDR3 is 15 amino acids. Per the germline V gene, CDR1 is DFQATT and CDR2 is SNEGSKA (reference sequence). The CDR3 is CSAREGLYYNQPQHF.

By frequency, this clonotype is medium-sized. This chain connects TRBV30 to TRBJ2-6; with no DNA, the TCRdb D assignment of TRBD1 cannot be verified. The CDR3 runs 15 residues. CDR1 and CDR2 (germline): GTSNPN, SVGIG (reference sequence). CDR3 protein: CAWFGQDSGANVLTF.

By frequency, this clonotype is medium-sized (0.01 to 0.1%). The chain recombines TRBV5-4 with TRBJ1-3; absent DNA, TCRdb's TRBD1 call cannot be checked. Germline loops: CDR1 SGHNT, CDR2 YYREEE (reference sequence). The CDR3 sequence is 18 residues long. CDR3 sequence reads: CASSPTFGDPSSGNTIYF.

This clonotype counts as medium-sized (0.01 to 0.1%) by frequency. This chain connects TRBV19 to TRBJ2-5; TCRdb indicates TRBD1, and absent DNA this call remains unverified. The CDR3 runs 15 residues. The germline V gene has CDR1 LNHDA and CDR2 SQIVND (reference sequence). CDR3: CASSIGDRVRETQYF.

Judged by frequency, this clonotype is medium-sized. The gene calls are TRBV19 and TRBJ2-3; TCRdb's D gene call, TRBD2, goes unchecked for lack of DNA. This CDR3 spans 13 amino acids. Germline V gene lookup returns CDR1 LNHDA and CDR2 SQIVND (reference sequence). CDR3 loop: CASTSGVGDTQYF.

Judged by frequency, this clonotype is medium-sized. The genes are TRBV29-1 and TRBJ1-1; the TCRdb D gene call, TRBD1, has no DNA to confirm it. This CDR3 contains 14 residues. Germline V gene sequence: CDR1 SQVTM, CDR2 ANQGSEA. CDR3: CSVEEGQGITEAFF.

This chain connects TRBV11-1 to TRBJ1-1; TCRdb's D call, TRBD1, is unchecked because there is no DNA. CDR1 and CDR2 from the germline V gene are SGHAT and FQDESV (reference sequence). CDR3 length: 14 amino acids. Here the CDR3 reads CASQQGPLNTEAFF.

Frequency places this clonotype as medium-sized. The chain combines TRBV19 with TRBJ1-5. The CDR3 length is 15 residues. CDR1 is LNHDA and CDR2 is SQIVND in the germline V gene (reference sequence). This CDR3 is CASSIRYGVNQPQHF.

Frequency places this clonotype as medium-sized. The V and J genes are TRBV6-1 and TRBJ2-6; the TCRdb D gene call, TRBD1, has no DNA to confirm it. Germline CDR1 is MNHNS and CDR2 is SASEGT. The CDR3 length is 17 residues. The CDR3 here is CASSEAPGGPGANVLTF.

This clonotype registers medium-sized by frequency. CDR3 loop: CASSLVEGVNYGYTF. J is TRBJ1-2 and V is TRBV5-4. The CDR3 is made up of 15 amino acids. Germline CDR1 is SGHNT and CDR2 is YYREEE (reference sequence).

This clonotype is deemed medium-sized (0.01 to 0.1%) by its frequency. This CDR3 is CASSESWGNYGYTF. This rearrangement joins TRBV6-1 to TRBJ1-2. Germline loops: CDR1 MNHNS, CDR2 SASEGT. CDR3 length equals 14 residues.

This clonotype is deemed medium-sized (0.01 to 0.1%) by its frequency. V and J are TRBV6-1 and TRBJ2-7; checking the TCRdb D call of TRBD1 is not possible without DNA. The CDR3 length is 14 residues. Germline V gene sequence: CDR1 MNHNS, CDR2 SASEGT. The CDR3: CASRHGTANGEQYF.

By frequency, this clonotype registers medium-sized. The chain joins TRBV6-1 to TRBJ1-5. The CDR3 is made up of 15 amino acids. Looked up from germline, CDR1 is MNHNS and CDR2 is SASEGT. CDR3 region: CASSDLADSNQPQHF.

The CDR3 sequence: CASRGQGTGEQYF. This chain connects TRBV4-1 to TRBJ2-7; absent DNA, TCRdb's TRBD1 call cannot be checked. The CDR3 totals 13 residues. The V gene's germline CDR1 is MGHRA and CDR2 YSYEKL.

CDR3 sequence reads: CASSLDRTGLGGYTF. This rearrangement joins TRBV6-5 to TRBJ1-2; the D call of TRBD1 rests on TCRdb alone, since no DNA is present to check it. CDR3 size: 15 residues. Germline CDR1 and CDR2: MNHEY and SVGAGI.

By frequency, this clonotype registers medium-sized. This sequence joins TRBV18 and TRBJ2-5; the TCRdb D gene call, TRBD2, has no DNA to confirm it. CDR3 size: 19 residues. From germline, CDR1 is KGHSH and CDR2 LQKENI. CDR3 amino acids: CASSPRLVLAGGHQETQYF.

This clonotype is deemed medium-sized by its frequency. The rearrangement joins TRBV7-9 to TRBJ2-1; without DNA, the TCRdb call of TRBD1 cannot be checked. The CDR3 runs 16 residues. Germline V gene lookup returns CDR1 SEHNR and CDR2 FQNEAQ (reference sequence). The CDR3 sequence: CASDRTGRISYNEQFF.

This clonotype is classed as medium-sized by frequency. This rearrangement joins TRBV5-6 to TRBJ2-5; as DNA is missing, the TRBD1 call by TCRdb cannot be tested. The CDR3 is made up of 14 amino acids. CDR1 is SGHDT and CDR2 is YYEEEE in the germline V gene. CDR3: CASSSGTYQETQYF. Full variable domain (remainder filled in from reference TRBV5-6 and TRBJ2-5): DAGVTQSPTHLIKTRGQQVTLRCSPKSGHDTVSWYQQALGQGPQFIFQYYEEEERQRGNFPDRFSGHQFPNYSSELNVNALLLGDSALYLCASSSGTYQETQYFGPGTRLLVL.

The chain combines TRBV7-9 with TRBJ1-4. Germline CDR1 SEHNR, CDR2 FQNEAQ (reference sequence). CDR3 length: 18 residues. This CDR3 is CASSLVGRAQATNEKLFF.

This chain connects TRBV6-1 to TRBJ1-1; checking the TCRdb D call of TRBD1 is not possible without DNA. CDR1 is MNHNS and CDR2 is SASEGT in the germline V gene. The CDR3 runs 14 residues. The CDR3 is CASSSPGGVPEAFF.

Considering frequency, this clonotype is medium-sized. This chain joins TRBV6-1 and TRBJ1-4; TCRdb lists TRBD1, though no DNA is available to test this call. Germline V gene data show CDR1 as MNHNS and CDR2 as SASEGT. CDR3 length: 17 residues. The chain's CDR3 is CASRAYGQGARGEKLFF.

Its frequency marks this clonotype as medium-sized. CDR3 protein: CASSRGWDIQYF. The chain recombines TRBV5-4 with TRBJ2-4; there is no DNA to check the TCRdb D call of TRBD1. The CDR3 covers 12 residues. Per the germline V gene, CDR1 is SGHNT and CDR2 is YYREEE (reference sequence).

This clonotype shows up as medium-sized by frequency. The chain recombines TRBV18 with TRBJ1-2; TCRdb's assignment of TRBD1 cannot be checked, as there is no DNA. This CDR3 is built from 15 residues. Germline V gives CDR1 KGHSH, CDR2 LQKENI. CDR3 region: CASSPYTGERRGYTF.

Its frequency marks this clonotype as medium-sized (0.01 to 0.1%). The chain couples TRBV19 to TRBJ1-1. CDR1 is LNHDA, CDR2 SQIVND, per germline (reference sequence). The CDR3 is 14 residues long. The CDR3 region is CASSADSGYTEAFF.

This clonotype is classed as medium-sized (0.01 to 0.1%) by frequency. The V call is TRBV13, the J call TRBJ2-3; the TRBD1 assignment by TCRdb is unverifiable without DNA. Germline V lookup: CDR1 PRHDT, CDR2 FYEKMQ (reference sequence). The CDR3 consists of 15 residues. CDR3 in amino acids: CASSLAGGGTDTQYF.